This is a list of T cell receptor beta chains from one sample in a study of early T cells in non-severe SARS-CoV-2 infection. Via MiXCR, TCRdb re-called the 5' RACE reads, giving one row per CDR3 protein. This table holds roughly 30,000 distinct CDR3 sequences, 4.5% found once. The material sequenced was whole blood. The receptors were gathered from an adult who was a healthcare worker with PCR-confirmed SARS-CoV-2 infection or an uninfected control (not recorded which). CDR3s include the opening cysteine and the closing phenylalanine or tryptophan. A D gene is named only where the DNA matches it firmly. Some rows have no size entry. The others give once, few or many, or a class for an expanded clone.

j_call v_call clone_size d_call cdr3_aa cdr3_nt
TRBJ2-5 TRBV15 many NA CATSGTYGETQYF TGTGCCACCAGCGGGACTTACGGAGAGACCCAGTACTTC
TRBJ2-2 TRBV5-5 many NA CASSLPAYGELFF TGTGCCAGCAGCTTGCCCGCGTACGGGGAGCTGTTTTTT
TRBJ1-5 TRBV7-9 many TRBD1 CASSSGTGQNQPQHF TGTGCCAGCAGCTCCGGGACAGGGCAAAATCAGCCCCAGCATTTT
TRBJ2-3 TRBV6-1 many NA CASSAGRRRRPDTQYF TGTGCCAGCAGTGCGGGCCGAAGACGAAGGCCAGATACGCAGTATTTT
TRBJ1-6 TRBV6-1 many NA CASLPSPGSNSPLHF TGTGCCAGCCTTCCGTCCCCCGGGAGTAATTCACCCCTCCACTTT
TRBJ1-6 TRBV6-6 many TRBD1 CATQGQGVHSPLHF TGTGCCACGCAGGGACAGGGGGTTCATTCACCCCTCCACTTT
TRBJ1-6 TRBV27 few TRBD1 CASREQGLRPRSPLHF TGTGCCAGCAGGGAACAGGGGCTCCGGCCCCGTTCACCCCTCCACTTT
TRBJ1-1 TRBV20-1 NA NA CSARVPPKNTEAFF TGCAGTGCTAGAGTGCCCCCTAAGAACACTGAAGCTTTCTTT
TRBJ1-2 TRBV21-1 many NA CASSTSPANYGYTF TGTGCCAGCAGCACCTCACCAGCTAACTATGGCTACACCTTC
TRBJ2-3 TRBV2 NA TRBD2 CASSEGGLAYTDTQYF TGTGCCAGCAGTGAGGGGGGACTAGCGTACACAGATACGCAGTATTTT
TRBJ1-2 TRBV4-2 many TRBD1 CASSQDAAGGLANYGYTF TGTGCCAGCAGCCAAGATGCGGCAGGGGGGTTAGCTAACTATGGCTACACCTTC
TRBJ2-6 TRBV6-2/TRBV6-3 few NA CASSLGRLSGANVLTF TGTGCCAGCAGCCTCGGACGGCTCTCTGGGGCCAACGTCCTGACTTTC
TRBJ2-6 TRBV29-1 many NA CSVERDVDSGANVLTF TGCAGCGTTGAGCGGGACGTGGACTCTGGGGCCAACGTCCTGACTTTC
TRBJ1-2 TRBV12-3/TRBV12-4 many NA CASTYSWNGYTF TGTGCCAGCACTTACTCTTGGAACGGCTACACCTTC
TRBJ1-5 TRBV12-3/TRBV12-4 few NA CASSQAGGLQPQHF TGTGCCAGCAGCCAAGCCGGGGGCCTTCAGCCCCAGCATTTT
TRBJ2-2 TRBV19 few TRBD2 CASSIDRGSGRRYTGELFF TGTGCCAGTAGTATAGATCGCGGTAGCGGGAGGAGGTACACCGGGGAGCTGTTTTTT
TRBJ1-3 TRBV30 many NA CAWSPGNTIYF TGTGCCTGGAGCCCTGGAAACACCATATATTTT
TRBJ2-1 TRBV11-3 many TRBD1 CASSEPWDRGFIGSSYNEQFF TGTGCCAGCAGCGAACCCTGGGACAGGGGGTTCATAGGAAGCTCCTACAATGAGCAGTTCTTC
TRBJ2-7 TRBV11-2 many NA CASSSNQGPYEQYF TGTGCCAGCAGCTCTAATCAGGGGCCCTACGAGCAGTACTTC
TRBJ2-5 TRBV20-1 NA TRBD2 CSARPSGRETQYF TGCAGTGCTAGACCTAGCGGGAGAGAGACCCAGTACTTC
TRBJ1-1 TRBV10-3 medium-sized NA CAISGQVNTEAFF TGTGCCATCAGTGGACAGGTGAACACTGAAGCTTTCTTT
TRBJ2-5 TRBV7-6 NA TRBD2 CASSLVGGAQETQYF TGTGCCAGCAGCTTAGTCGGGGGGGCCCAAGAGACCCAGTACTTC
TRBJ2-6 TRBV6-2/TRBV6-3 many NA CALSIRGAGANVLTF TGTGCCCTCTCAATCCGGGGCGCTGGGGCCAACGTCCTGACTTTC
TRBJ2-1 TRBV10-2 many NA CASTSSSYNEQFF TGCGCCAGCACCTCGAGCTCCTACAATGAGCAGTTCTTC
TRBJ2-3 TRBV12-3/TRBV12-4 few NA CASSLGHSTDTQYF TGTGCCAGCAGTTTAGGACACAGCACAGATACGCAGTATTTT
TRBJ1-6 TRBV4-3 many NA CASSQGRNSPLHF TGCGCCAGCAGCCAAGGGAGGAATTCACCCCTCCACTTT
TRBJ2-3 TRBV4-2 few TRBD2 CASSGGLAGTVDTQYF TGTGCCAGCAGCGGAGGACTAGCGGGGACGGTTGATACGCAGTATTTT
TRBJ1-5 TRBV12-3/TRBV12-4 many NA CASSFYTQPQHF TGTGCCAGCAGTTTTTACACCCAGCCCCAGCATTTT
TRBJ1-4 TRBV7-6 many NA CASSLGGSTNEKLFF TGTGCCAGCAGCTTAGGGGGTTCTACTAATGAAAAACTGTTTTTT
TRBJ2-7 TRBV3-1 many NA CASSHGRISYEQYF TGTGCCAGCAGCCACGGACGGATCTCCTACGAGCAGTACTTC
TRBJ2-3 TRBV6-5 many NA CASSNTRDTQYF TGTGCCAGCAGTAATACTCGAGATACGCAGTATTTT
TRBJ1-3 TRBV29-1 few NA CSVMRGSGNTIYF TGCAGCGTGATGAGGGGTTCTGGAAACACCATATATTTT